A single sample is the source of the 28 T cell receptor beta chains below, sequenced in a study of control samples from healthy donors and cancer patients. Assay: immunoSEQ multiplex PCR; the TCRdb copy retains only in-frame clones and omits some. Of under 30,000 clones listed, 85% are singletons. Source material: PBMCs. These receptors all stem from a woman in her fifties or sixties with head and neck cancer.

The chain links TRBV5-1 to TRBJ2-1, with 12 bases identical to TRBD2. Unmatched junction bases numbered 12, after V lost 4 bases and J lost 10 bases. Germline V gives CDR1 SGHRS, CDR2 YFSETQ. CDR3 length: 16 residues. This chain's CDR3 is CASSARLAGVQEEQFF. The CDR3 DNA reads as TGCGCCAGCAGCGCCCGACTAGCGGGAGTTCAGGAGGAGCAGTTCTTC.

This chain uses TRBV4-3 with TRBJ1-1; D gene unclear. With 0 bases removed from V and 1 base from J, the gap between germline ends came to 12 bases. The CDR3 covers 16 residues. Germline V gene sequence: CDR1 LGHNA, CDR2 YSLEER. The CDR3 is CASSQEHNIENTEAFF. The CDR3 region has the DNA TGCGCCAGCAGCCAAGAACACAATATAGAGAACACTGAAGCTTTCTTT.

This sequence joins TRBV19 and TRBJ2-1; D gene ambiguous. V was pared by 9 bases and J by 7 bases, with 10 bases between. Germline V gene lookup returns CDR1 LNHDA and CDR2 SQIVND (reference sequence). This CDR3 spans 11 amino acids. The CDR3 loop is CASLGVNEQFF. CDR3 DNA sequence: TGTGCCAGCCTTGGGGTGAATGAGCAGTTCTTC.

The V and J genes are TRBV7-8 and TRBJ2-3; 7 nucleotides line up with TRBD2. Germline trimming cut 5 bases from V and 5 bases from J; bases unmatched to any gene: 13. Germline CDR1 and CDR2: SGHVS and FQNEAQ. The CDR3 contains 16 residues. The chain's CDR3 is CASSPAVHGRLDTQYF. The CDR3, as DNA: TGTGCCAGCAGCCCCGCGGTCCACGGGAGGCTAGATACGCAGTATTTT. Together with reference TRBV7-8 and TRBJ2-3, the CDR3 gives the full variable domain: GAGVSQSPRYKVAKRGQDVALRCDPISGHVSLFWYQQALGQGPEFLTYFQNEAQLDKSGLPSDRFFAERPEGSVSTLKIQRTQQEDSAVYLCASSPAVHGRLDTQYFGPGTRLTVL.

The chain has TRBV2 and TRBJ2-7; 14 positions match TRBD2. The germline V gene has CDR1 SNHLY and CDR2 FYNNEI. The CDR3 spans 15 residues. V was clipped by 5 bases and J by 7 bases; unmatched bases: 7. The DNA for the CDR3 is TGTGCCAGCAGTTTCGGACTAGCGGGGGGAAGAGAGCAGTACTTC. Translated: CASSFGLAGGREQYF.

V and J are TRBV5-1 and TRBJ2-5; D might be TRBD2 (5 bases). This CDR3 is built from 16 residues. Germline loops: CDR1 SGHRS, CDR2 YFSETQ. V lost 4 bases, J lost 5 bases, and 21 bases lay in between. Here the CDR3 DNA reads TGCGCCAGCAGCACGGGAAGTACTAGGGCCGGGGAGACCCAGTACTTC. This sequence encodes CASSTGSTRAGETQYF.

The DNA for the CDR3 is TGCGCCAGCAGCTTGTATGAAGGCAATGAGCAGTTCTTC. Encoded protein: CASSLYEGNEQFF. The rearrangement uses TRBV5-1 and TRBJ2-1; D unclear. CDR1 and CDR2 (germline): SGHRS, YFSETQ. CDR3 size: 13 residues. Trimming left V 1 base short and J 6 bases short, with 8 bases between.

The chain recombines TRBV3-1 (or the pseudogene TRBV3-2) with TRBJ2-5; D ambiguous. Trimming removed 3 bases at V and 9 bases at J, with 5 bases between. CDR1 and CDR2 from the germline V gene are LGHDT and YNNKEL (reference sequence). The CDR3 runs 10 residues. The CDR3 DNA reads as TGTGCCAGCAGCCACATAGCCCAGTACTTC. It is translated as CASSHIAQYF.

The chain links TRBV7-2 to TRBJ2-4; D remains unclear. Germline values: CDR1 SGHTA, CDR2 FQGNSA. V lost 6 bases and J lost 0, with 9 bases in between. This CDR3 region has 14 residues. CDR3 in DNA: TGTGCCAGCAGTCAAAGATTAGCCAAAAACATTCAGTACTTC. Protein: CASSQRLAKNIQYF.

This sequence joins TRBV6-1 and TRBJ1-2, with unresolved D. The CDR3 covers 16 residues. CDR1 MNHNS and CDR2 SASEGT come from the germline V gene. The V end was cut by 2 bases, the J end by 6 bases, with 19 bases between. Here the CDR3 reads CASSESQTHLRDGYTF. CDR3 sequence (DNA): TGTGCCAGCAGTGAATCCCAGACTCATCTGCGGGATGGCTACACCTTC.

This chain uses TRBV3-1 (or the pseudogene TRBV3-2) with TRBJ2-5; TRBD2 agrees at 7 bases. CDR1 is LGHDT, CDR2 YNNKEL, per germline (reference sequence). After removal of 2 bases from V and 4 bases from J, the junction contained 7 bases not matched to a gene. The CDR3 is made up of 15 amino acids. CDR3 nucleotides: TGTGCCAGCAGCCAAAATCTAGCGGCAGCAGAGACCCAGTACTTC. Translation: CASSQNLAAAETQYF.

The rearrangement links TRBV30 to TRBJ1-1; the D gene is possibly TRBD1 (6 bases). The CDR3 has 12 residues. Trimming pared 4 bases from V and 7 bases from J, leaving 13 bases between. Per germline, CDR1 GTSNPN and CDR2 SVGIG (reference sequence). The CDR3 spells CAWTWGGLEAFF. Written as DNA, the CDR3 is TGTGCCTGGACCTGGGGGGGCCTTGAAGCTTTCTTT. Looking up the rest from reference TRBV30 and TRBJ1-1 gives the full variable domain: SQTIHQWPATLVQPVGSPLSLECTVEGTSNPNLYWYRQAAGRGLQLLFYSVGIGQISSEVPQNLSASRPQDRQFILSSKKLLLSDSGFYLCAWTWGGLEAFFGQGTRLTVV.

This chain uses TRBV5-6 with TRBJ1-6; the D gene is possibly TRBD1 (6 bases). This CDR3 has 15 residues. Trimming removed 2 bases at V and 8 bases at J, with 14 bases between. CDR1 is SGHDT and CDR2 is YYEEEE in the germline V gene. CDR3 coding DNA: TGTGCCAGCAGCTTTACAGGGTATGGCCATTCACCCCTCCACTTT. This sequence encodes CASSFTGYGHSPLHF.

This clone was recorded only once. The V call is TRBV4-1, the J call TRBJ2-4, with D perhaps TRBD1 (6 bases). The V gene's germline CDR1 is MGHRA and CDR2 YSYEKL. The CDR3 totals 15 residues. The V end was cut by 1 base, the J end by 7 bases, with 14 bases between. The DNA of the CDR3 is TGCGCCAGCAGCCAAGGTTTGACAGGTGTCAACATTCAGTACTTC. Its protein product is CASSQGLTGVNIQYF.

The chain couples TRBV4-1 to TRBJ1-2; D is unresolved. CDR3 length: 14 amino acids. V gave up 0 bases and J gave up 2 bases, with 7 bases separating them. CDR1 MGHRA and CDR2 YSYEKL come from the germline V gene. This CDR3 reads CASSQDGGNYGYTF. In DNA, the CDR3 is TGCGCCAGCAGCCAAGACGGAGGGAACTATGGCTACACCTTC.

This chain links TRBV11-3 with TRBJ1-1; no clear D. Trimming stripped 4 bases from V and 0 bases from J, with 9 bases between. This CDR3 is built from 14 residues. Germline lookup yields CDR1 SGHNT and CDR2 YENEEA. The CDR3 nucleotides are TGTGCCAGCAGCTCAGCACAGTTGAACACTGAAGCTTTCTTT. Protein product: CASSSAQLNTEAFF. The full variable domain, completed using reference TRBV11-3 and TRBJ1-1, is EAGVVQSPRYKIIEKKQPVAFWCNPISGHNTLYWYLQNLGQGPELLIRYENEEAVDDSQLPKDRFSAERLKGVDSTLKIQPAELGDSAVYLCASSSAQLNTEAFFGQGTRLTVV.

This chain links TRBV19 with TRBJ2-7, with D perhaps TRBD1 or TRBD2 (6 bases each). Trimming cost V 3 bases and J 2 bases, with 14 bases left between them. CDR1 is LNHDA and CDR2 is SQIVND in the germline V gene (reference sequence). The CDR3 has 15 amino acids. CDR3 sequence reads: CASSISWGAAYEQYF. The CDR3 DNA sequence: TGTGCCAGTAGTATTAGCTGGGGGGCTGCCTACGAGCAGTACTTC.

This chain connects TRBV27 to TRBJ2-1; 9 nucleotides match TRBD1. V shed 8 bases, J shed 7 bases, and the junction held 12 bases outside the gene matches. The CDR3 runs to 15 residues. In germline, CDR1 is MNHEY, CDR2 SMNVEV (reference sequence). CDR3 residues: CASYLSGQGPNEQFF. CDR3 nucleotide sequence: TGTGCCAGCTACCTGTCGGGACAGGGACCAAATGAGCAGTTCTTC.

The rearrangement uses TRBV15 and TRBJ2-1; D might be TRBD2 (7 bases). Germline V lookup: CDR1 LNHNV, CDR2 YYDKDF (reference sequence). V dropped 5 bases and J dropped 11 bases, with 19 bases sitting between them. The CDR3 contains 14 residues. The CDR3 is CATSVGGGQAKQFF. The DNA for the CDR3 is TGTGCCACCAGCGTTGGCGGGGGCCAAGCGAAGCAGTTCTTC.

The chain uses TRBV7-2 and TRBJ1-3, with D tentatively TRBD1 (6 bases). V was shortened by 5 bases and J by 0 bases, with 8 bases between the two germline ends. Germline loops: CDR1 SGHTA, CDR2 FQGNSA. The CDR3 totals 14 residues. The CDR3 DNA reads TGTGCCAGCAGCCCGACAGGCTCTGGAAACACCATATATTTT. Translated, it gives CASSPTGSGNTIYF.

The CDR3 DNA reads TGTGCCAGCAGCGGAACACAGGGGGACTGGGAGCAGTACTTC. This encodes CASSGTQGDWEQYF. The chain carries TRBV7-2 and TRBJ2-7; 8 bases line up with TRBD1. This CDR3 is 14 amino acids long. The V gene's germline CDR1 is SGHTA and CDR2 FQGNSA. V shed 5 bases, J shed 7 bases, and the junction held 10 bases outside the gene matches.

The chain uses TRBV5-4 and TRBJ1-2; perhaps TRBD1 as D (5 bases). The V end was cut by 1 base, the J end by 7 bases, with 17 bases between. Germline loops: CDR1 SGHNT, CDR2 YYREEE (reference sequence). The CDR3 has 15 residues. The chain's CDR3 is CASSLMAGREGGYTF. The DNA of the CDR3 is TGTGCCAGCAGCTTGATGGCAGGGAGAGAGGGTGGCTACACCTTC.

V is TRBV19 and J is TRBJ2-2; the D is unclear. CDR1 is LNHDA and CDR2 is SQIVND in the germline V gene (reference sequence). V was shortened by 0 bases and J by 4 bases, with 6 bases between the two germline ends. The CDR3 is made up of 14 amino acids. The CDR3 nucleotides are TGTGCCAGTAGTATAGATCTGGTCACCGGGGAGCTGTTTTTT. Translation: CASSIDLVTGELFF.

The V gene is TRBV29-1, the J gene TRBJ2-1; 7 bases align to TRBD1. This CDR3 is 12 amino acids long. Germline CDR1 is SQVTM and CDR2 is ANQGSEA. The V segment lost 4 bases and the J segment 5 bases; nucleotides outside the gene matches: 2. Written as DNA, the CDR3 is TGCAGCGTTGTGGGACAGCACAATGAGCAGTTCTTC. It encodes CSVVGQHNEQFF.

The chain uses TRBV19 and TRBJ1-2, with D maybe TRBD1 (6 bases). CDR3 length: 14 amino acids. V was trimmed by 4 bases and J by 2 bases, leaving 11 bases between them. The germline gives CDR1 LNHDA, CDR2 SQIVND (reference sequence). Written as DNA, the CDR3 is TGTGCCAGTAGTAACCTGGGGGCAAACTATGGCTACACCTTC. Translating it yields CASSNLGANYGYTF. Full variable domain (missing parts from reference TRBV19 and TRBJ1-2): DGGITQSPKYLFRKEGQNVTLSCEQNLNHDAMYWYRQDPGQGLRLIYYSQIVNDFQKGDIAEGYSVSREKKESFPLTVTSAQKNPTAFYLCASSNLGANYGYTFGSGTRLTVV.

This chain uses TRBV5-6 with TRBJ1-5; D remains unclear. V dropped 0 bases and J dropped 1 base, with 8 bases sitting between them. CDR1 and CDR2 (germline): SGHDT, YYEEEE. The CDR3 spans 15 residues. The CDR3 sequence is CASSLAGQSNQPQHF. The CDR3 DNA sequence: TGTGCCAGCAGCTTGGCCGGGCAGAGCAATCAGCCCCAGCATTTT. The full variable domain, in which reference TRBV5-6 and TRBJ1-5 provide the parts outside the CDR3, is DAGVTQSPTHLIKTRGQQVTLRCSPKSGHDTVSWYQQALGQGPQFIFQYYEEEERQRGNFPDRFSGHQFPNYSSELNVNALLLGDSALYLCASSLAGQSNQPQHFGDGTRLSIL.

This clone appeared a few times. The chain uses TRBV7-9 and TRBJ2-1, with D uncertain. Trimming cost V 3 bases and J 0 bases, with 9 bases left between them. This CDR3 contains 15 residues. Per the germline V gene, CDR1 is SEHNR and CDR2 is FQNEAQ (reference sequence). CDR3 sequence reads: CASSFSFGSYNEQFF. CDR3 bases: TGTGCCAGCAGCTTTAGCTTCGGCTCCTACAATGAGCAGTTCTTC.

The V and J genes are TRBV21-1 and TRBJ1-5. TRBV21-1 is given as a pseudogene. The CDR3 runs 17 residues. CDR3 region: CASGPGWYSGPYQPQHF. CDR3 DNA sequence: TGTGCCAGCGGACCCGGGTGGTATAGTGGCCCCTATCAGCCCCAGCATTTT.